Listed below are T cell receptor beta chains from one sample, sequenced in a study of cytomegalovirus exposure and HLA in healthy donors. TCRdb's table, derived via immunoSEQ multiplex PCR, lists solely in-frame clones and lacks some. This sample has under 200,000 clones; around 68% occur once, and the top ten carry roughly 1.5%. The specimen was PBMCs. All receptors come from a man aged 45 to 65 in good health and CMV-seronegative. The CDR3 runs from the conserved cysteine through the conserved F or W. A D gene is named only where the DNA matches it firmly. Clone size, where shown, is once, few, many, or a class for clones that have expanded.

CDR3nt: TGCGCCAGCAGCAGAAGGACAGGGTTTGATCAGCCCCAGCATTTT; CDR3aa: CASSRRTGFDQPQHF; d_gene: TRBD1; v_gene: TRBV10-2; j_gene: TRBJ1-5; abundance: once
CDR3nt: TGTGCCAGCAGACTAAAAGACCCCCTCTCCTACGAGCAGTACTTC; CDR3aa: CASRLKDPLSYEQYF; d_gene: -; v_gene: TRBV27; j_gene: TRBJ2-7; abundance: few
CDR3nt: TGTGCCAGCAGCCCGGACAGGAAAGAGACCCAGTACTTC; CDR3aa: CASSPDRKETQYF; d_gene: TRBD1; v_gene: TRBV7-7; j_gene: TRBJ2-5; abundance: -
CDR3nt: TGCGCCAGCAGCCAAGATCCGAGCGGGGGGGCGCGGAATGAGCAGTTCTTC; CDR3aa: CASSQDPSGGARNEQFF; d_gene: TRBD2; v_gene: TRBV4-3; j_gene: TRBJ2-1; abundance: -
CDR3nt: TGTGCCAGCAGTTTTGGCGGGGGGGTGTACGAGCAGTACTTC; CDR3aa: CASSFGGGVYEQYF; d_gene: TRBD2; v_gene: TRBV27; j_gene: TRBJ2-7; abundance: -
CDR3nt: TGTGCCAGCAGCTTAGCTCGGGGGTTAGATACGCAGTATTTT; CDR3aa: CASSLARGLDTQYF; d_gene: -; v_gene: TRBV7-2; j_gene: TRBJ2-3; abundance: few
CDR3nt: TGTGCCAGCAGCGTAGGAACAGGGGTGGGGAACACTGAAGCTTTCTTT; CDR3aa: CASSVGTGVGNTEAFF; d_gene: TRBD1; v_gene: TRBV9; j_gene: TRBJ1-1; abundance: -
CDR3nt: TGCGCCAGCAGCCAATCTCCAGGGGGGCCTGGGGCCAACGTCCTGACTTTC; CDR3aa: CASSQSPGGPGANVLTF; d_gene: -; v_gene: TRBV4-1; j_gene: TRBJ2-6; abundance: -
CDR3nt: TGTGCCAGCAGCCGCGGGACAGGGGGCGCCGGTTCACCCCTCCACTTT; CDR3aa: CASSRGTGGAGSPLHF; d_gene: TRBD1; v_gene: TRBV7-9; j_gene: TRBJ1-6; abundance: -
CDR3nt: TGTGCCAGCGCGGTGAGGCCCTCCACTGAAGCTTTCTTT; CDR3aa: CASAVRPSTEAFF; d_gene: -; v_gene: TRBV6-5; j_gene: TRBJ1-1; abundance: -